Below are 11 T cell receptor beta chains sequenced from a single sample in a study of beta chain features in type 1 diabetes. The sequenced template was cDNA made from the entire isolated RNA. Assay: immunoSEQ multiplex PCR; the TCRdb copy retains only in-frame clones and omits some. The repertoire holds under 250,000 clones, with roughly a tenth as singletons. The sequenced sample was central memory CD4+ T cells from blood. The receptors come from a man aged 18-30 years in good health.

Worth noting for this clone: Other DNA sequences from this sample encode an identical CDR3 as well. The rearrangement links TRBV29-1 to TRBJ2-3; the match to TRBD1 covers 7 bases. Per germline, CDR1 SQVTM and CDR2 ANQGSEA. This CDR3 comprises 12 residues. J was trimmed by 0 bases and V by 7 bases; bases with no gene match: 1. CDR3: CSGGGSTDTQYF. DNA of the CDR3: TGCAGCGGAGGGGGCAGCACAGATACGCAGTATTTT.

This chain uses TRBV27 with TRBJ2-7; the match to TRBD1 covers 8 bases. The trim removed 3 bases at V and 4 bases at J, leaving 5 bases unmatched. From germline, CDR1 is MNHEY and CDR2 SMNVEV (reference sequence). CDR3 length: 14 amino acids. CDR3 sequence (DNA): TGTGCCAGCAGTTTGGACAGGGTGTTATACGAGCAGTACTTC. This gives the protein CASSLDRVLYEQYF.

The chain employs TRBV9 and TRBJ2-7; D is undetermined. The CDR3 extends over 13 amino acids. CDR1 and CDR2 from the germline V gene are SGDLS and YYNGEE. The germline V and J ends were trimmed by 0 bases and 3 bases, with 7 bases remaining between them. The DNA for the CDR3 is TGTGCCAGCAGCGTAGATGGCCGCTACGAGCAGTACTTC. Translating it yields CASSVDGRYEQYF.

This clone was detected only a few times. This sequence joins TRBV5-6 and TRBJ2-3; 7 bases match TRBD2. The CDR3 runs to 13 residues. With V trimmed by 2 bases and J by 6 bases, 3 bases remained unmatched. Germline values: CDR1 SGHDT, CDR2 YYEEEE. Here the CDR3 DNA reads TGTGCCAGCAGCTTTGCGGGAGCGGATACGCAGTATTTT. This codes for CASSFAGADTQYF.

This clone occurred many times. The rearrangement links TRBV29-1 to TRBJ2-3; possible D gene TRBD1, 5 bases. V was cut by 5 bases and J by 5 bases, with 11 bases left in between. CDR1 is SQVTM and CDR2 is ANQGSEA in the germline V gene. This CDR3 contains 12 residues. The CDR3 region is CSVILQEDTQYF. The CDR3 DNA sequence: TGCAGCGTTATTTTACAGGAAGATACGCAGTATTTT.

This clone was picked up a small number of times. The V call is TRBV5-4, the J call TRBJ2-5; tentative D call: TRBD2 (6 bases). The CDR3 loop spans 14 amino acids. CDR1 is SGHNT, CDR2 YYREEE, per germline (reference sequence). Trimming took 4 bases from V and 2 from J, leaving 12 bases between them. CDR3 sequence reads: CASSETRKQETQYF. CDR3 bases: TGTGCCAGCAGCGAGACTAGAAAACAAGAGACCCAGTACTTC.

The V gene is TRBV4-1, the J gene TRBJ2-7; TRBD1 agrees at 7 bases. V lost 5 bases, J lost 6 bases, and 10 bases stayed unmatched. CDR3 length equals 14 residues. The germline CDR1 and CDR2 sequences are MGHRA and YSYEKL. In DNA, the CDR3 is TGCGCCAGCAGCTTCCGACAGGGTAGGGCCGAGCAGTACTTC. This gives the protein CASSFRQGRAEQYF.

This clone was detected a few times. The gene calls are TRBV19 and TRBJ2-7, with a tentative D call TRBD2 (5 bases). In germline, CDR1 is LNHDA, CDR2 SQIVND (reference sequence). Trimming cost V 3 bases and J 6 bases, with 12 bases left between them. The CDR3 loop spans 13 amino acids. CDR3 amino acids: CASSIIAEAEQYF. The CDR3 region has the DNA TGTGCCAGTAGTATTATCGCGGAGGCCGAGCAGTACTTC.

This clone showed up just a few times. Other nucleotide sequences from this sample produce the same CDR3. The chain has TRBV9 and TRBJ1-1, with D possibly matching TRBD1 (5 bases). The CDR3 totals 13 residues. V was cut by 0 bases and J by 3 bases, with 6 bases left in between. In germline, CDR1 is SGDLS, CDR2 YYNGEE. The CDR3 sequence is CASSVVGDTEAFF. Written as DNA, the CDR3 is TGTGCCAGCAGCGTAGTGGGGGACACTGAAGCTTTCTTT.

The table lists this clone with a few counts. The chain recombines TRBV29-1 with TRBJ1-1, with D perhaps TRBD1 (6 bases). The CDR3 is made up of 13 amino acids. V gave up 4 bases and J gave up 4 bases, with 13 bases separating them. The germline gives CDR1 SQVTM, CDR2 ANQGSEA. The CDR3 loop reads CSVVSGTLTEAFF. In DNA form, the CDR3 reads TGCAGCGTTGTATCTGGGACACTCACTGAAGCTTTCTTT. The entire variable domain, with the rest obtained from reference TRBV29-1 and TRBJ1-1, is as follows: SAVISQKPSRDICQRGTSLTIQCQVDSQVTMMFWYRQQPGQSLTLIATANQGSEATYESGFVIDKFPISRPNLTFSTLTVSNMSPEDSSIYLCSVVSGTLTEAFFGQGTRLTVV.

This clone was counted many times. V usage is TRBV28 and J usage is TRBJ2-5; D perhaps matches TRBD1 (6 bases). Germline V gene lookup returns CDR1 MDHEN and CDR2 SYDVKM. Between the trimmed V and J ends, which lost 5 bases and 3 bases, there was a span of 10 bases. The CDR3 length is 13 residues. The CDR3 is CASSAHREETQYF. In nucleotides, the CDR3 is TGTGCCAGCAGTGCCCACAGGGAAGAGACCCAGTACTTC.